Reported below is one T cell receptor beta chain. The sample originates from a study of OX40 agonist ivuxolimab in advanced cancers. The V segment lost 3 bases and the J segment 2 bases; nucleotides outside the gene matches: 6. CDR3 length: 17 residues. Germline loops: CDR1 LNHNV, CDR2 YYDKDF (reference sequence). Sequencing was performed with immunoSEQ multiplex PCR; in TCRdb, only in-frame clones are kept and a portion is missing. The sample holds roughly 40,000 clones, 86% seen once. The clonotype originates from an adult with an advanced solid tumor such as melanoma, head and neck, liver or kidney cancer. The sequencing used CD4+ or CD8+ T cells sorted from blood, collected in a trial of the OX40 agonist ivuxolimab. The chain links TRBV15 to TRBJ2-3; 12 bases line up with TRBD2. The CDR3 region has the DNA TGTGCCACCAGCAGGATCGGACTAGCGGGACACACAGATACGCAGTATTTT. It is translated as CATSRIGLAGHTDTQYF.